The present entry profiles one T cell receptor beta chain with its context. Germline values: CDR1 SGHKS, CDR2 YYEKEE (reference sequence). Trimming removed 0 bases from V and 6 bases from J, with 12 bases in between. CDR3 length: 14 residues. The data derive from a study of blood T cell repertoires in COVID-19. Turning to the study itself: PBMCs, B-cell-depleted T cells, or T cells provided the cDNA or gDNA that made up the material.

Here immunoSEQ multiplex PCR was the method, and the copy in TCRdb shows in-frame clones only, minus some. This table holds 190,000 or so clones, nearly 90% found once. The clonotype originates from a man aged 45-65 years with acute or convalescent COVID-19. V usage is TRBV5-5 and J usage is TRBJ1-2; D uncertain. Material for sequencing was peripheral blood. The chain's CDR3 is CASSLGARMNGYTF. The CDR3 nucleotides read TGTGCCAGCAGCTTGGGGGCCAGGATGAATGGCTACACCTTC.